This TCR beta chain appears in the sequencing data of a study of blood T cell repertoires in COVID-19. Study-wide background: Some COVID-19 samples were acute and others convalescent; all came from the United States, Italy and Spain.

Only in-frame clones appear in the TCRdb table, and some are missing; sequencing was by immunoSEQ multiplex PCR. This table holds approximately 110,000 clones, 65% to 85% found once. V dropped 6 bases and J dropped 2; count of bases not matched to a gene: 7. CDR1 KGHSH and CDR2 LQKENI come from the germline V gene. CDR3 length: 15 amino acids. The chain recombines TRBV18 with TRBJ2-3; 8 positions agree with TRBD2. Sequencing used peripheral blood. This TCR derives from a woman in her seventies with acute or convalescent COVID-19. CDR3 residues: CASSPGRGFTDTQYF. Written as DNA, the CDR3 is TGTGCCAGCTCCCCCGGGAGGGGTTTCACAGATACGCAGTATTTT.